A selection of T cell receptor beta chains follows, all from one sample in a study of blood T cell repertoires in COVID-19. Using immunoSEQ multiplex PCR, the repertoire was profiled, and TCRdb retains in-frame clones only, with some absent. In the table there are over 200,000 clones, around four fifths of which are singletons. The specimen was peripheral blood. The receptor set was obtained from a man aged 40-49 years with active or convalescent COVID-19. Each CDR3 is given with its conserved first and last residue. The order of the fields is V gene, clone size, D gene, J gene, CDR3 protein, CDR3 DNA. The D gene is left open where the match is weak. Rows may omit the clone size; those that give it use once, few, many or a size class.

V gene: TRBV6-5; clone size: .; D gene: .; J gene: TRBJ1-4; CDR3 protein: CASSLRRDGAEKLFF; CDR3 DNA: TGTGCCAGCAGTCTTCGACGGGATGGAGCTGAAAAACTGTTTTTT
V gene: TRBV6-5; clone size: .; D gene: TRBD1; J gene: TRBJ2-6; CDR3 protein: CASRDRAGANVLTF; CDR3 DNA: TGTGCCAGCAGGGACAGGGCTGGGGCCAACGTCCTGACTTTC
V gene: TRBV4-1; clone size: .; D gene: .; J gene: TRBJ2-2; CDR3 protein: CASSQDLPTSLRELFF; CDR3 DNA: TGCGCCAGCAGCCAAGATTTGCCTACTAGTTTAAGGGAGCTGTTTTTT
V gene: TRBV6-4; clone size: .; D gene: TRBD1; J gene: TRBJ1-1; CDR3 protein: CASKIGQDGTEAFF; CDR3 DNA: TGTGCCAGCAAAATAGGACAGGATGGAACTGAAGCTTTCTTT
V gene: TRBV21-1; clone size: .; D gene: .; J gene: TRBJ2-1; CDR3 protein: CASSKGTGYNEQFF; CDR3 DNA: TGTGCCAGCAGCAAAGGAACGGGGTACAATGAGCAGTTCTTC
V gene: TRBV12-3/TRBV12-4; clone size: .; D gene: .; J gene: TRBJ2-7; CDR3 protein: CASSLDTGGQYF; CDR3 DNA: TGTGCCAGCAGCCTGGATACAGGCGGGCAGTACTTC
V gene: TRBV30; clone size: .; D gene: TRBD1; J gene: TRBJ1-5; CDR3 protein: CAWCVQGGQPQHF; CDR3 DNA: TGTGCCTGGTGTGTACAGGGGGGCCAGCCCCAGCATTTT
V gene: TRBV11-2; clone size: .; D gene: .; J gene: TRBJ1-3; CDR3 protein: CASSLDHWSSGNTIYF; CDR3 DNA: TGTGCCAGCAGCTTAGATCACTGGAGCTCTGGAAACACCATATATTTT
V gene: TRBV10-3; clone size: .; D gene: TRBD1; J gene: TRBJ1-5; CDR3 protein: CAISYGQGAGQPQHF; CDR3 DNA: TGTGCCATCAGTTACGGACAGGGGGCTGGTCAGCCCCAGCATTTT
V gene: TRBV19; clone size: .; D gene: TRBD1; J gene: TRBJ2-1; CDR3 protein: CASSRSWDSSEQFF; CDR3 DNA: TGTGCCAGTAGCCGATCATGGGACAGTAGTGAGCAGTTCTTC
V gene: TRBV12-3/TRBV12-4; clone size: once; D gene: TRBD1; J gene: TRBJ1-1; CDR3 protein: CASTLAGGTEAFF; CDR3 DNA: TGTGCCAGCACCTTAGCAGGGGGCACTGAAGCTTTCTTT
V gene: TRBV5-5; clone size: .; D gene: TRBD1; J gene: TRBJ1-6; CDR3 protein: CASSANSGRGNSPLHF; CDR3 DNA: TGTGCCAGCAGCGCGAACTCAGGCAGGGGGAATTCACCCCTCCACTTT
V gene: TRBV7-9; clone size: .; D gene: .; J gene: TRBJ1-4; CDR3 protein: CASSRSPSYDSDPGEKLFF; CDR3 DNA: TGTGCCAGCAGCCGATCCCCGTCCTACGACAGCGACCCTGGTGAAAAACTGTTTTTT
V gene: TRBV5-8; clone size: .; D gene: .; J gene: TRBJ1-5; CDR3 protein: CATPTGEFTGEPQHF; CDR3 DNA: TGTGCCACTCCGACCGGGGAATTCACTGGGGAGCCCCAGCATTTT
V gene: TRBV11-2; clone size: .; D gene: .; J gene: TRBJ2-5; CDR3 protein: CASSLLEDQETQYF; CDR3 DNA: TGTGCCAGCAGCTTACTAGAGGACCAAGAGACCCAGTACTTC
V gene: TRBV10-3; clone size: .; D gene: TRBD1; J gene: TRBJ1-5; CDR3 protein: CAISERRTGGKEGPQHF; CDR3 DNA: TGTGCCATCAGTGAGCGACGGACAGGAGGGAAAGAGGGGCCCCAGCATTTT
V gene: TRBV19; clone size: .; D gene: .; J gene: TRBJ2-7; CDR3 protein: CASSIDGKVYEQYF; CDR3 DNA: TGTGCCAGTAGTATAGACGGGAAGGTCTACGAGCAGTACTTC
V gene: TRBV25-1; clone size: .; D gene: .; J gene: TRBJ1-6; CDR3 protein: CASQQTVDRYNSPLHF; CDR3 DNA: TGTGCCAGCCAGCAGACTGTGGACAGATATAATTCACCCCTCCACTTT
V gene: TRBV29-1; clone size: .; D gene: TRBD2; J gene: TRBJ2-5; CDR3 protein: CSVDAIAGSQETQYF; CDR3 DNA: TGCAGCGTTGATGCGATAGCGGGGTCCCAAGAGACCCAGTACTTC
V gene: TRBV6-4; clone size: .; D gene: TRBD2; J gene: TRBJ2-1; CDR3 protein: CASSSLSGGAPEQFF; CDR3 DNA: TGTGCCAGCAGCTCTCTCAGCGGGGGGGCGCCTGAGCAGTTCTTC
V gene: TRBV7-9; clone size: .; D gene: .; J gene: TRBJ1-1; CDR3 protein: CASSLAGGRNTEAFF; CDR3 DNA: TGTGCCAGCAGCTTAGCAGGAGGCAGAAACACTGAAGCTTTCTTT
V gene: TRBV19; clone size: .; D gene: .; J gene: TRBJ2-2; CDR3 protein: CASSTHSSTGELFF; CDR3 DNA: TGTGCCAGTAGCACACACAGTTCCACCGGGGAGCTGTTTTTT
V gene: TRBV19; clone size: .; D gene: .; J gene: TRBJ2-3; CDR3 protein: CASSSYLTDTQYF; CDR3 DNA: TGTGCCAGTAGTTCGTATCTCACAGATACGCAGTATTTT
V gene: TRBV7-2; clone size: once; D gene: .; J gene: TRBJ2-1; CDR3 protein: CASSLAASAYNEQFF; CDR3 DNA: TGTGCCAGCAGCTTAGCGGCTAGCGCTTACAATGAGCAGTTCTTC
V gene: TRBV12-3/TRBV12-4; clone size: .; D gene: .; J gene: TRBJ1-5; CDR3 protein: CASSFRENQPQHF; CDR3 DNA: TGTGCCAGCAGTTTTAGGGAGAATCAGCCCCAGCATTTT
V gene: TRBV9; clone size: .; D gene: TRBD1; J gene: TRBJ2-5; CDR3 protein: CASSVADRGPRPVYF; CDR3 DNA: TGTGCCAGCAGCGTAGCTGACAGGGGGCCCAGGCCCGTATACTTC
V gene: TRBV7-2; clone size: .; D gene: TRBD2; J gene: TRBJ2-5; CDR3 protein: CASSLGAGAETQYF; CDR3 DNA: TGTGCCAGCAGCTTAGGAGCGGGGGCCGAGACCCAGTACTTC